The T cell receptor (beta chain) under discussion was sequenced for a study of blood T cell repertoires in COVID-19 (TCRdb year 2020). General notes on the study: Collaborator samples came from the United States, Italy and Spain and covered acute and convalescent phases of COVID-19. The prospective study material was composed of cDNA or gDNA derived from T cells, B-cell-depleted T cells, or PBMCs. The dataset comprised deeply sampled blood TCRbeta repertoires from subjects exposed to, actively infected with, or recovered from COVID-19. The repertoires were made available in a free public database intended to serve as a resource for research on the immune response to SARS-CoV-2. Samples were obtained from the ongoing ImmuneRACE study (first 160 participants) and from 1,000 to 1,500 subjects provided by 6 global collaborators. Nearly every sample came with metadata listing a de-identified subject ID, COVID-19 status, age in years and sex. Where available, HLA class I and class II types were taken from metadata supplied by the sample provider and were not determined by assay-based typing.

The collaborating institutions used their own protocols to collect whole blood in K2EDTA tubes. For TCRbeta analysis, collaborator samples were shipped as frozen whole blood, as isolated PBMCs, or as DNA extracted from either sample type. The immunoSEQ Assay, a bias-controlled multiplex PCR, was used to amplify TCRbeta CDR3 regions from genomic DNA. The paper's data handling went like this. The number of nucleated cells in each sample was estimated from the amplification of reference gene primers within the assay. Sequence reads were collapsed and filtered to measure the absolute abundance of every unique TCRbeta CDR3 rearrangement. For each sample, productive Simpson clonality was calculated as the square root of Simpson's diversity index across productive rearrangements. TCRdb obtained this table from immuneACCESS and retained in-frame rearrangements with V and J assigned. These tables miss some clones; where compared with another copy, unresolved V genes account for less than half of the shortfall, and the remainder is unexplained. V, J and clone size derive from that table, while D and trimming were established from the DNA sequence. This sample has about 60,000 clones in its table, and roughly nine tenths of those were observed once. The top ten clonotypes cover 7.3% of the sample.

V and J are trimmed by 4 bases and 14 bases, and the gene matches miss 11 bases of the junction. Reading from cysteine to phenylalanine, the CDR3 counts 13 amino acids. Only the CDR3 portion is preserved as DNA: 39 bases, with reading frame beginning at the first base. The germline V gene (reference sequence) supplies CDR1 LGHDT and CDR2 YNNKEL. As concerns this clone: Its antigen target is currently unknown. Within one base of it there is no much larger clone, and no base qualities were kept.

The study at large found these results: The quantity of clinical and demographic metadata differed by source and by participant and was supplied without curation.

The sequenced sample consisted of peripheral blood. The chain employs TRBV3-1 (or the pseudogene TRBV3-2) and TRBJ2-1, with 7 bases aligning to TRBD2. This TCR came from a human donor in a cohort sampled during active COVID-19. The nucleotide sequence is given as TGTGCCAGCAGCCCCACTAGCGCCCCGGCGGAGTTCTTC. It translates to CASSPTSAPAEFF.